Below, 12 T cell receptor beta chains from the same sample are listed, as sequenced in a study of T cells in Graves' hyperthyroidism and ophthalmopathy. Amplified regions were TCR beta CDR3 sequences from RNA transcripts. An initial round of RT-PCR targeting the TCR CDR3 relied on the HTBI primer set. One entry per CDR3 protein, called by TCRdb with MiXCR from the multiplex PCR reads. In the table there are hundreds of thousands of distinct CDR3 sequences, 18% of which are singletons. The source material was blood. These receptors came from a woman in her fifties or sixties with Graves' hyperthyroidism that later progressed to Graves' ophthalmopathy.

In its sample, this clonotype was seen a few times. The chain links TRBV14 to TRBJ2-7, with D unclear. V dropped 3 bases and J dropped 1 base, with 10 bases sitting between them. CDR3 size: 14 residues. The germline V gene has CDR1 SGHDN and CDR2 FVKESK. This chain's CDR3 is CASSHVAPSYEQYF. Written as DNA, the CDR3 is TGTGCCAGCAGCCATGTCGCCCCTTCCTACGAGCAGTACTTC.

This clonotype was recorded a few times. This CDR3 is CASSGRYEKLFF. CDR3 coding DNA: TGTGCCAGTTCGGGACGGTATGAAAAACTGTTTTTT. The rearrangement joins TRBV12-3 or TRBV12-4 to TRBJ1-4, with D perhaps matching TRBD1 (5 bases). The germline V and J ends were trimmed by 9 bases and 6 bases, with 11 bases remaining between them. The CDR3 is 12 amino acids.

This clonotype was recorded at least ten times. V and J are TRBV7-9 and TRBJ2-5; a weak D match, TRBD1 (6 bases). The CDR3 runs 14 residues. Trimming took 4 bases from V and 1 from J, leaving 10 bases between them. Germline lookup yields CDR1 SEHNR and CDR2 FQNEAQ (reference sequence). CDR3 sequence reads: CASSSQDSQETQYF. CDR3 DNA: TGTGCCAGCAGCTCGCAGGACAGCCAAGAGACCCAGTACTTC. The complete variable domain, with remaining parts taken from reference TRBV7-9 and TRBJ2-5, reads DTGVSQNPRHKITKRGQNVTFRCDPISEHNRLYWYRQTLGQGPEFLTYFQNEAQLEKSRLLSDRFSAERPKGSFSTLEIQRTEQGDSAMYLCASSSQDSQETQYFGPGTRLLVL.

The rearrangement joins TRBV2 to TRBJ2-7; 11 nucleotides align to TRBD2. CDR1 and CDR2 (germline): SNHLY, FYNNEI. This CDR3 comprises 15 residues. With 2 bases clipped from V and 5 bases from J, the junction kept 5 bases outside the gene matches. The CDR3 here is CASSESLAGDNEQYF. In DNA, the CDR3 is TGTGCCAGCAGTGAATCACTAGCGGGAGATAACGAGCAGTACTTC.

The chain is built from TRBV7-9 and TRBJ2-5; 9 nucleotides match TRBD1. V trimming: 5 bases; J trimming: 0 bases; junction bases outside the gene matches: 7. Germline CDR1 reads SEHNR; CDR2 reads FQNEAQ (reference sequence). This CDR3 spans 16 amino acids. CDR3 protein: CASSPPRQGDQETQYF. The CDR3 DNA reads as TGTGCCAGCAGCCCCCCTCGACAGGGGGACCAAGAGACCCAGTACTTC.

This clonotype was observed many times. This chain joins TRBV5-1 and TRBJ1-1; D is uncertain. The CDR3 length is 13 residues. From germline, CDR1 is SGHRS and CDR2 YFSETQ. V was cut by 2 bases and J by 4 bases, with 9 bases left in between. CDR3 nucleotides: TGCGCCAGCAGCTTAAGGACGGGCACTGAAGCTTTCTTT. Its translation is CASSLRTGTEAFF.

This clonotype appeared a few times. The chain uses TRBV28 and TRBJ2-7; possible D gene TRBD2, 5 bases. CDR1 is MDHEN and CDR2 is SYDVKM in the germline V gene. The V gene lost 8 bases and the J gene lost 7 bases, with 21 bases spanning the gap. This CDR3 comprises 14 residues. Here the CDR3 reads CASFGGRPSAEQYF. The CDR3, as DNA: TGTGCCAGCTTTGGAGGACGGCCATCCGCAGAGCAGTACTTC.

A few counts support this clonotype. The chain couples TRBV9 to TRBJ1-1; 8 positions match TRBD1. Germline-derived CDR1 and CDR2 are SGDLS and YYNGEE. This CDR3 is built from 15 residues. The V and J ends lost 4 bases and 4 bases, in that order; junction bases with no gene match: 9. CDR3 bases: TGTGCCAGCAGCTCTAGGACAGGGTTCGGCACTGAAGCTTTCTTT. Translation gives CASSSRTGFGTEAFF.

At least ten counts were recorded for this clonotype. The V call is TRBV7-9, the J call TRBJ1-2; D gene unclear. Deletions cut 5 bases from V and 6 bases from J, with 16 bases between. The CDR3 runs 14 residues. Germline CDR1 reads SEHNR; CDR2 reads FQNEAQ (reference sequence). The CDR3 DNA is TGTGCCAGCAGCCGACCCGGACTCGAGGATGGCTACACCTTC. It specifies CASSRPGLEDGYTF.

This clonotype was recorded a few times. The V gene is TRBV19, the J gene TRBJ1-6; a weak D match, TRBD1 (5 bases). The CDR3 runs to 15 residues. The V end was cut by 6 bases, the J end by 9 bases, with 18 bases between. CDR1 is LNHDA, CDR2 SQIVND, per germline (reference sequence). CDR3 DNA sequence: TGTGCCAGTAGGGGATCGCGGGGCAGTACTTCACCCCTCCACTTT. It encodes CASRGSRGSTSPLHF.

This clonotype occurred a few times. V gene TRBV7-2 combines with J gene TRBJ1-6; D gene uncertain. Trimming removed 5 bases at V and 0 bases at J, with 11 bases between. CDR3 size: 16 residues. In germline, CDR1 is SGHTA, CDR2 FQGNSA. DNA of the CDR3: TGTGCCAGCAGCGGTCCATTAAGCTCCTATAATTCACCCCTCCACTTT. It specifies CASSGPLSSYNSPLHF.

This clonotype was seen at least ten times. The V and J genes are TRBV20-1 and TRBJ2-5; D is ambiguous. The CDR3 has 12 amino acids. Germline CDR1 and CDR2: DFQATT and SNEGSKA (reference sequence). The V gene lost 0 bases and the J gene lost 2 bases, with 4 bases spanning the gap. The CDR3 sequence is CSARDQQETQYF. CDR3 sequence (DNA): TGCAGTGCTAGAGATCAACAAGAGACCCAGTACTTC.